This T cell receptor beta chain is from a study of CD8 T cells in ankylosing spondylitis. On this clonotype: Antigen unknown.

For TCR beta, libraries came from quantitative 5'-RACE with molecular barcodes. TCRdb re-derived calls from the 5' RACE reads in MiXCR, one entry per CDR3 protein. The table includes 200,000 to 250,000 distinct CDR3 sequences, 25% to 30% detected once. Regarding the study as a whole: A TCR beta motif of fewer than ten highly homologous variants seemed to mark ankylosing spondylitis blood. CD8+ disease-linked clones were present at relatively low frequencies in blood.

CDR1 SQVTM and CDR2 ANQGSEA come from the germline V gene. The CDR3 has 13 amino acids. Trimming shortened V by 5 bases and J by 2 bases, and 12 bases separated the two germline ends. This clonotype was obtained from a male donor with ankylosing spondylitis or in good health (not recorded which). Source material: blood, either unsorted or a sorted T cell fraction (not recorded which). The chain uses TRBV29-1 and TRBJ2-5; D remains unclear. In DNA form, the CDR3 reads TGCAGCGTTACGGCCACCGCGCAAGAGACCCAGTACTTC. Translating it yields CSVTATAQETQYF.